These 9 T cell receptor beta chains share one sample of origin, sequenced in a study of blood T cells in healthy people across ages. PCR was performed a second time for about 7 to 11 cycles using a sample-barcoded 5' primer and a J-beta primer mix. MiXCR, run by TCRdb on the 5' RACE reads, gives a single entry per CDR3 protein. The sample consists of under 2,000,000 distinct CDR3 sequences, roughly 49% of them appearing once. Source material: blood. These TCRs come from a woman in her thirties or forties in good health.

This clonotype was counted only a few times. This chain uses TRBV5-5 with TRBJ2-3; D possibly matches TRBD1 or TRBD2 (5 bases each). CDR1 and CDR2 from the germline V gene are SGHKS and YYEKEE (reference sequence). V was pared by 0 bases and J by 1 base, with 12 bases between. The CDR3 spans 16 residues. In DNA, the CDR3 is TGTGCCAGCAGCTTGGGTCGGATGGGGGGCACAGATACGCAGTATTTT. It yields the protein CASSLGRMGGTDTQYF.

V and J are TRBV9 and TRBJ2-7; TRBD1 agrees at 8 bases. Per germline, CDR1 SGDLS and CDR2 YYNGEE. This CDR3 has 16 residues. Trimming removed 2 bases from V and 0 bases from J; junction bases left unmatched: 7. CDR3 nucleotides: TGTGCCAGCAGCGTCTCCGCCGGGACAGGCTCCTACGAGCAGTACTTC. It encodes CASSVSAGTGSYEQYF.

On this clonotype: Possible read error: a much larger clone is one base away. The rearrangement links TRBV28 to TRBJ1-4; D ambiguous. There are 15 residues in the CDR3. Germline V gene data show CDR1 as MDHEN and CDR2 as SYDVKM. CDR3 DNA: TGTGCCGGCAGTCTTGACGGAGCAACTAATGAAAAACTGTTTTTT. It yields the protein CAGSLDGATNEKLFF.

This chain connects TRBV7-9 to TRBJ2-5; D uncertain. The germline CDR1 and CDR2 sequences are SEHNR and FQNEAQ (reference sequence). Trimming left V 5 bases short and J 0 bases short, with 10 bases between. The CDR3 has 14 amino acids. The CDR3: CASSIQSNQETQYF. CDR3 DNA: TGTGCCAGCAGCATACAGAGTAACCAAGAGACCCAGTACTTC.

This clonotype was picked up a small number of times. The genes are TRBV12-5 and TRBJ2-1, with D possibly TRBD1 on 6 matching bases. The V gene's germline CDR1 is LGHNT and CDR2 FRNRAP. V shed 5 bases and J shed 10 bases, with 15 bases lying between them. The CDR3 consists of 13 residues. CDR3 residues: CASGRGQSREQFF. The CDR3 bases are TGTGCTAGTGGTCGTGGACAGTCCAGGGAGCAGTTCTTC. The full variable domain, with the rest looked up from reference TRBV12-5 and TRBJ2-1, is DARVTQTPRHKVTEMGQEVTMRCQPILGHNTVFWYRQTMMQGLELLAYFRNRAPLDDSGMPKDRFSAEMPDATLATLKIQPSEPRDSAVYFCASGRGQSREQFFGPGTRLTVL.

The CDR3 DNA reads as TGTGCCAGCAGTACGGGACAGAGAGTCCAGCCCCAGCATTTT. Protein product: CASSTGQRVQPQHF. The chain uses TRBV6-5 and TRBJ1-5, with 7 positions matching TRBD1. Germline CDR1 MNHEY, CDR2 SVGAGI. The CDR3 spans 14 residues. V dropped 5 bases and J dropped 7; count of bases not matched to a gene: 8.

The chain couples TRBV28 to TRBJ2-3; 8 bases match TRBD1. Germline trimming cut 6 bases from V and 1 base from J; bases unmatched to any gene: 9. CDR1 is MDHEN and CDR2 is SYDVKM in the germline V gene. CDR3 size: 16 residues. The CDR3 DNA follows: TGTGCCAGCAGCCCCGGACAGGGAGTGGGCACAGATACGCAGTATTTT. This sequence encodes CASSPGQGVGTDTQYF.

The V gene is TRBV25-1, the J gene TRBJ2-3; 14 nucleotides agree with TRBD2. Germline lookup yields CDR1 MGHDK and CDR2 SYGVNS. V shed 6 bases and J 0 bases; nucleotides not matched to a gene: 5. This CDR3 has 17 residues. The CDR3 is CASSRLAGGLSTDTQYF. CDR3 DNA: TGTGCCAGCAGCAGACTAGCGGGGGGGCTCAGCACAGATACGCAGTATTTT.

The chain links TRBV12-3 or TRBV12-4 to TRBJ2-3; TRBD2 might be the D (5 bases). The CDR3 runs to 19 residues. The ends were cut back, 7 bases at V and 2 bases at J, with 28 bases in the middle. CDR3 protein: CASTLGRRAGREFTDTQYF. CDR3 DNA: TGTGCCAGCACCCTCGGCAGGCGGGCAGGAAGGGAATTCACAGATACGCAGTATTTT.